Sequencing of this T cell receptor beta chain was carried out in a study of T cell repertoires in cytomegalovirus infection. Across the study: The authors used CMV epitopes that were HLA-C-restricted (recently identified) and HLA-B-restricted (well studied).

Germline CDR1 KGHSH, CDR2 LQKENI. The CDR3 is 14 amino acids. With 3 bases removed from V and 4 bases from J, the gap between germline ends came to 10 bases. The study, taken as a whole, reports: CMV-specific TCR beta clonotypes restricted by HLA-C were the ones dominating the ex vivo response.

TCRdb re-called the reads through MiXCR, storing one row per CDR3 protein. The data contain approximately 270,000 distinct CDR3 sequences, roughly a fifth of them singletons. Regarding this clonotype: Its specificity is not known.

The source was cultured PBMCs, collected from culture after CMV antigen stimulation. The sequence came from a human donor in good health (CMV status not recorded). Some clones in this sample may be carry-over from other donors' samples. J is TRBJ1-5 and V is TRBV18, with D tentatively TRBD1 (6 bases). CDR3 region: CASSPGQFNQPQHF. Written as DNA, the CDR3 is TGTGCCAGCTCACCTGGACAGTTTAATCAGCCCCAGCATTTT.